The clone carrying this T cell receptor beta chain was counted at least ten times. Antigen: not known. This specimen comes from a study of Graves' ophthalmopathy and Graves' hyperthyroidism. Study as a whole: Untreated patients at initial diagnosis provided peripheral blood.

The authors amplified TCR beta CDR3 regions from RNA transcripts. HTBI primers served in a first-round RT-PCR, which a second-round multiplex PCR followed. TCRdb re-called the multiplex PCR reads through MiXCR, storing one row per CDR3 protein. Seen here are 680,000 or so distinct CDR3 sequences, 22% observed once, and the top ten hold more than 5.5%. Study-level findings and limits: Most expanded clonotypes from thyroid (those above 0.001 frequency) were also found in blood.

The CDR3 is 14 residues long. The germline V gene encodes CDR1 SGDLS and CDR2 YYNGEE. The germline V and J ends were trimmed by 2 bases and 3 bases, with 11 bases remaining between them. The V gene is TRBV9, the J gene TRBJ1-1; D possibly corresponds to TRBD1 (5 bases). The receptor comes from a woman younger than 30 with stable Graves' hyperthyroidism. Some clones in this sample may be carry-over from other donors' samples. The sample comprised peripheral blood. CDR3 nucleotides: TGTGCCAGCAGCGTCGACGGGGGTGACACTGAAGCTTTCTTT. Its translation is CASSVDGGDTEAFF.